This T cell receptor beta chain was captured in a study of cytomegalovirus exposure and HLA in healthy donors. Primers for the PCR totalled 60 Vbeta and 13 Jbeta. Method: immunoSEQ multiplex PCR; TCRdb's copy keeps in-frame clones and lacks some. The sample shows about 160,000 clones, roughly 84% of them seen only once. Germline CDR1 MNHNY, CDR2 SVGAGI (reference sequence). With V trimmed by 11 bases and J by 6 bases, 6 bases remained unmatched. The CDR3 is 12 residues long. This rearrangement joins TRBV6-6 to TRBJ2-2, with TRBD1 identical over 7 bases. The source is a man younger than 30 in good health and CMV-seropositive. The sequenced sample was PBMCs. The CDR3 sequence: CASPGGPGELFF. In DNA form, the CDR3 reads TGTGCCTCACCAGGGGGACCCGGGGAGCTGTTTTTT.